This T cell receptor (beta chain) comes out of a study of cytomegalovirus exposure and HLA in healthy donors. At the level of the study: Across almost 400 genotyped donors, 81% landed in the Caucasian-associated ancestry cluster.

13 Jbeta primers and 60 Vbeta primers were used for the PCR. Assay: immunoSEQ multiplex PCR; the TCRdb copy retains only in-frame clones and omits some. The data hold 200,000 to 250,000 clones, with just under 85% observed a single time. Trimming shortened V by 2 bases and J by 0 bases, and 8 bases separated the two germline ends. This CDR3 region has 15 residues. CDR1 is LGHNA, CDR2 YSLEER, per germline. Sequenced: PBMCs. The chain is built from TRBV4-3 and TRBJ1-3; D gene uncertain. The sequence was collected from a woman aged 40 to 50 in good health and CMV-seronegative. In DNA form, the CDR3 reads TGCGCCAGCAGCCAAATCCCGAGCTCTGGAAACACCATATATTTT. It codes for CASSQIPSSGNTIYF.